Below are 24 T cell receptor beta chains sequenced from a single sample in a study of PD-1 blockade in classical Hodgkin lymphoma. Clones were read by immunoSEQ multiplex PCR, and TCRdb kept only the in-frame ones, dropping some. The repertoire consists of tens of thousands of clones, with around nine tenths occurring once and the leading ten covering more than 20%. The sample's time point: cycle 4 day 1 (C4D1), after less than 7 weeks of nivolumab. Every patient relapsed after autologous stem cell transplantation, and brentuximab vedotin exposure varied. The sample was peripheral blood mononuclear cells (PBMCs), taken before the fourth cycle of nivolumab. Receptor source: a human donor with classical Hodgkin lymphoma.

In this sample, this clone turned up a few times. DNA for the CDR3: TGCGCCAGCACCCTGACTAGCGGGAGTATTAATGAGCAGTTCTTC. The encoded protein is CASTLTSGSINEQFF. The chain is built from TRBV5-1 and TRBJ2-1, with TRBD2 matching over 12 bases. Trimming at V came to 6 bases and at J to 7 bases, leaving 8 bases not matched to a gene. The CDR3 consists of 15 residues. CDR1 is SGHRS, CDR2 YFSETQ, per germline. The whole variable domain, filled in from reference TRBV5-1 and TRBJ2-1, reads KAGVTQTPRYLIKTRGQQVTLSCSPISGHRSVSWYQQTPGQGLQFLFEYFSETQRNKGNFPGRFSGRQFSNSRSEMNVSTLELGDSALYLCASTLTSGSINEQFFGPGTRLTVL.

This clone was recorded only once. The chain couples TRBV11-2 to TRBJ2-3, with 8 bases matching TRBD2. Per germline, CDR1 SGHAT and CDR2 FQNNGV. This CDR3 is built from 17 residues. The V and J ends lost 1 base and 7 bases, in that order; junction bases with no gene match: 13. This CDR3 is CASSLAGVGLGVYTQYF. As DNA, the CDR3 is TGTGCCAGCAGCTTAGCGGGGGTGGGACTAGGTGTTTATACGCAGTATTTT. Using reference TRBV11-2 and TRBJ2-3 for the parts outside the CDR3, the full variable domain is EAGVAQSPRYKIIEKRQSVAFWCNPISGHATLYWYQQILGQGPKLLIQFQNNGVVDDSQLPKDRFSAERLKGVDSTLKIQPAKLEDSAVYLCASSLAGVGLGVYTQYFGPGTRLTVL.

This clone was observed a single time. This rearrangement joins TRBV19 to TRBJ2-5; D gene ambiguous. Trimming took off 9 bases at V and 1 base at J, with 21 bases between the two ends. CDR1 and CDR2 from the germline V gene are LNHDA and SQIVND (reference sequence). This CDR3 comprises 16 residues. CDR3 sequence (DNA): TGTGCCAGCTCCTTAAGCCCAGGACGGATCCAAGAGACCCAGTACTTC. This gives the protein CASSLSPGRIQETQYF.

The chain recombines TRBV30 with TRBJ1-5; tentative D call: TRBD1 (5 bases). Per germline, CDR1 GTSNPN and CDR2 SVGIG (reference sequence). V dropped 5 bases and J dropped 0 bases, with 8 bases sitting between them. The CDR3 runs to 13 residues. The CDR3 sequence is CAWGGNSNQPQHF. CDR3 in DNA: TGTGCCTGGGGGGGGAATAGCAATCAGCCCCAGCATTTT.

The CDR3 loop reads CASSLVPGRTSGILNEQFF. The DNA of the CDR3 is TGTGCCAGCAGCTTAGTTCCTGGGCGGACTAGCGGGATTCTCAATGAGCAGTTCTTC. The rearrangement links TRBV7-9 to TRBJ2-1, with 12 bases that match TRBD2. The germline gives CDR1 SEHNR, CDR2 FQNEAQ (reference sequence). The ends lost 1 base at V and 6 bases at J; junction bases unmatched: 13. The CDR3 loop spans 19 amino acids.

This chain joins TRBV5-1 and TRBJ2-5; no clear D gene. The CDR3 runs to 15 residues. Trimming removed 1 base from V and 2 bases from J, with 12 bases in between. Germline values: CDR1 SGHRS, CDR2 YFSETQ. The CDR3 reads CASSLNGGSQETQYF. CDR3 sequence (DNA): TGCGCCAGCAGCTTGAATGGCGGATCTCAAGAGACCCAGTACTTC.

V is TRBV5-4 and J is TRBJ2-5, with D perhaps being TRBD1 or TRBD2 (6 bases each). CDR3 length: 17 residues. Trimming left V 4 bases short and J 0 bases short, with 19 bases between. CDR1 is SGHNT and CDR2 is YYREEE in the germline V gene (reference sequence). CDR3 DNA sequence: TGTGCCAGCAGCCGGCATCAAAGGAGGGGGTACCAAGAGACCCAGTACTTC. This encodes CASSRHQRRGYQETQYF.

The J gene is TRBJ1-2, the V gene TRBV27; D not certain. Germline loops: CDR1 MNHEY, CDR2 SMNVEV (reference sequence). The CDR3 contains 12 residues. Trimming shortened V by 5 bases and J by 4 bases, and 8 bases separated the two germline ends. CDR3 amino acids: CASSGRGYGYTF. The CDR3, as DNA: TGTGCCAGCAGTGGGCGCGGCTATGGCTACACCTTC.

This chain joins TRBV10-3 and TRBJ2-7, with 9 bases that match TRBD1. The CDR3 extends over 12 amino acids. Germline V gives CDR1 ENHRY, CDR2 SYGVKD. Trimming removed 7 bases from V and 6 bases from J; junction bases left unmatched: 4. CDR3 in amino acids: CAITRDRVEQYF. For the CDR3, the DNA is TGTGCCATCACCAGGGACAGGGTCGAGCAGTACTTC.

The chain is built from TRBV30 and TRBJ1-5; D is undetermined. V was shortened by 5 bases and J by 0 bases, with 11 bases between the two germline ends. The CDR3 has 14 amino acids. CDR1 is GTSNPN, CDR2 SVGIG, per germline (reference sequence). For the CDR3, the DNA is TGTGCCTGGGGGGTGACACATAGCAATCAGCCCCAGCATTTT. This sequence encodes CAWGVTHSNQPQHF.

The chain has TRBV19 and TRBJ2-7; 9 bases fit TRBD1. The CDR3 length is 19 residues. Germline values: CDR1 LNHDA, CDR2 SQIVND (reference sequence). Trimming cost V 3 bases and J 2 bases; bases outside gene matches: 17. The DNA of the CDR3 is TGTGCCAGTAGTATGGTTTTTAGGCAGGGACAGGGTAAAACCTACGAGCAGTACTTC. Its translation is CASSMVFRQGQGKTYEQYF.

The V and J genes are TRBV29-1 and TRBJ1-2; D remains ambiguous. The CDR3 has 12 residues. Germline values: CDR1 SQVTM, CDR2 ANQGSEA. With 3 bases removed from V and 8 bases from J, the gap between germline ends came to 13 bases. CDR3 residues: CSVDDNLGGYTF. Written as DNA, the CDR3 is TGCAGCGTTGACGACAACCTGGGGGGCTACACCTTC.

The V and J genes are TRBV7-2 and TRBJ2-5; no reliable D call. The CDR3 has 13 amino acids. The germline CDR1 and CDR2 sequences are SGHTA and FQGNSA. Trimming removed 4 bases from V and 4 bases from J, with 10 bases in between. The DNA of the CDR3 is TGTGCCAGCAGCTCTACCGTGCGAGAGACCCAGTACTTC. It translates to CASSSTVRETQYF. The variable domain in full, completed from reference TRBV7-2 and TRBJ2-5, reads GAGVSQSPSNKVTEKGKDVELRCDPISGHTALYWYRQSLGQGLEFLIYFQGNSAPDKSGLPSDRFSAERTGGSVSTLTIQRTQQEDSAVYLCASSSTVRETQYFGPGTRLLVL.

The chain is built from TRBV19 and TRBJ2-6; D call uncertain. This CDR3 contains 15 residues. The germline CDR1 and CDR2 sequences are LNHDA and SQIVND (reference sequence). Deletions cut 7 bases from V and 0 bases from J, with 10 bases between. The CDR3 nucleotides are TGTGCCAGTATGATAGGGAACTCTGGGGCCAACGTCCTGACTTTC. It yields the protein CASMIGNSGANVLTF.

The gene calls are TRBV7-9 and TRBJ1-1; D gene unclear. The length of the CDR3 is 14 residues. The germline V gene encodes CDR1 SEHNR and CDR2 FQNEAQ (reference sequence). Deletions cut 1 base from V and 0 bases from J, with 6 bases between. The CDR3 reads CASSLDGMNTEAFF. CDR3 sequence (DNA): TGTGCCAGCAGCTTAGACGGCATGAACACTGAAGCTTTCTTT.

J is TRBJ2-7 and V is TRBV11-2; maybe TRBD1 (6 bases). Germline V gene sequence: CDR1 SGHAT, CDR2 FQNNGV. Trimming stripped 5 bases from V and 7 bases from J, with 24 bases between. This CDR3 spans 16 amino acids. The CDR3 protein is CASSPDLRGPIGEQYF. The CDR3 region has the DNA TGTGCCAGCAGCCCCGACCTCAGGGGCCCCATAGGAGAGCAGTACTTC.

V usage is TRBV2 and J usage is TRBJ1-1; TRBD1 is a possible D gene (5 bases). The V end was cut by 6 bases, the J end by 5 bases, with 16 bases between. Germline loops: CDR1 SNHLY, CDR2 FYNNEI. CDR3 length: 14 amino acids. The chain's CDR3 is CASSNIGGGTEAFF. Written as DNA, the CDR3 is TGTGCCAGCAGCAACATCGGGGGAGGGACTGAAGCTTTCTTT.

The chain recombines TRBV6-6 with TRBJ2-7, with no clear D. The germline CDR1 and CDR2 sequences are MNHNY and SVGAGI (reference sequence). V was shortened by 7 bases and J by 6 bases, with 22 bases between the two germline ends. This CDR3 is 15 amino acids long. CDR3 in DNA: TGTGCCAGCACCCCCGGCTCAGGATTCTACATCGAGCAGTACTTC. Its protein is CASTPGSGFYIEQYF.

V is TRBV19 and J is TRBJ2-5; 11 nucleotides line up with TRBD2. The CDR3 contains 16 residues. The V segment lost 3 bases and the J segment 5 bases; nucleotides outside the gene matches: 8. Germline V gives CDR1 LNHDA, CDR2 SQIVND (reference sequence). The CDR3 is CASSIMTSGAGETQYF. As DNA, the CDR3 is TGTGCCAGTAGTATCATGACTAGCGGGGCGGGGGAGACCCAGTACTTC.

The chain uses TRBV30 and TRBJ2-4; possible D gene TRBD1, 6 bases. There are 12 residues in the CDR3. Trimming removed 4 bases at V and 3 bases at J, with 7 bases between. Germline V CDR1 and CDR2: GTSNPN, SVGIG (reference sequence). CDR3 sequence: CAWNRDKNIQYF. The CDR3 region has the DNA TGTGCCTGGAACAGGGACAAAAACATTCAGTACTTC. The full variable domain, rest sourced from reference TRBV30 and TRBJ2-4, is SQTIHQWPATLVQPVGSPLSLECTVEGTSNPNLYWYRQAAGRGLQLLFYSVGIGQISSEVPQNLSASRPQDRQFILSSKKLLLSDSGFYLCAWNRDKNIQYFGAGTRLSVL.

V is TRBV6-5 and J is TRBJ2-7; maybe TRBD2 (5 bases). The V gene's germline CDR1 is MNHEY and CDR2 SVGAGI. The CDR3 extends over 14 amino acids. V was cut by 2 bases and J by 4 bases, with 12 bases left in between. The CDR3 DNA is TGTGCCAGCAGTTACGTGGGAGAGGGTTACGAGCAGTACTTC. Encoded protein: CASSYVGEGYEQYF.

The CDR3 is CSVGRGIATNEKLFF. As DNA, the CDR3 is TGCAGCGTTGGCAGGGGGATTGCAACTAATGAAAAACTGTTTTTT. V is TRBV29-1 and J is TRBJ1-4; TRBD1 matches 7 bases. This CDR3 is built from 15 residues. Per germline, CDR1 SQVTM and CDR2 ANQGSEA. V gave up 4 bases and J gave up 0 bases; unmatched junction bases: 5.

This chain uses TRBV19 with TRBJ1-1; no clear D. Germline loops: CDR1 LNHDA, CDR2 SQIVND (reference sequence). CDR3 size: 13 residues. V was cut by 7 bases and J by 3 bases, with 12 bases left in between. CDR3 sequence: CASTRLHDTEAFF. CDR3 in DNA: TGTGCCAGTACCCGCCTTCATGACACTGAAGCTTTCTTT.

This sequence joins TRBV5-5 and TRBJ2-5; TRBD2 is a possible D gene (7 bases). Germline loops: CDR1 SGHKS, CDR2 YYEKEE (reference sequence). Deletions cut 3 bases from V and 1 base from J, with 22 bases between. The CDR3 spans 18 residues. This chain's CDR3 is CASSSRPDWGGAQETQYF. CDR3 bases: TGTGCCAGCAGCTCGCGACCCGACTGGGGGGGGGCCCAAGAGACCCAGTACTTC.